This TCR beta chain emerged from a study of T cell repertoires in cytomegalovirus infection. As for the study in general: Matching HLA type and CMV infection were both indicated by public TCR beta signatures.

General study points: The study identified carriers of CMV plus the relevant HLA from cumulative public TCR beta family frequency. HLA-C-restricted CMV-specific TCR beta clonotypes were dominant in the ex vivo response.

CDR3 length: 13 amino acids. Germline-derived CDR1 and CDR2 are MNHEY and SMNVEV (reference sequence). V was pared by 5 bases and J by 7 bases, with 12 bases between. TCRdb re-derived calls from the reads in MiXCR, one entry per CDR3 protein. The sample lists around 130,000 distinct CDR3 sequences, 7% to 10% occurring once. This clonotype was counted many times. Its antigen is as yet unknown. The chain carries TRBV27 and TRBJ2-4; tentatively, D is TRBD1 (6 bases). The receptor was derived from a human donor in good health (CMV status not recorded). Some clones in this sample may be carry-over from other donors' samples. The sequencing sample was made of PBMCs. CDR3 region: CASSPTGWNIQYF. The CDR3 DNA reads as TGTGCCAGCAGTCCGACAGGTTGGAACATTCAGTACTTC.